Presented here are 7 T cell receptor beta chains from one specimen sequenced in a study of T cell clones after liver transplantation. Libraries were prepared by immunoSEQ multiplex PCR; TCRdb keeps only in-frame clonotypes and omits some of them. The sample has about 120,000 clones, roughly nine tenths seen once. This material consisted of CD4+ T cells from blood, taken 12 months after liver transplant. The receptors were gathered from a human patient who received a liver transplant. The graft donor may have given rise to some T cells.

V usage is TRBV19 and J usage is TRBJ2-1, with D perhaps matching TRBD2 (5 bases). V was shortened by 5 bases and J by 0 bases, with 11 bases between the two germline ends. CDR3 length: 15 residues. Germline V gene lookup returns CDR1 LNHDA and CDR2 SQIVND (reference sequence). The CDR3 DNA reads as TGTGCCAGTAGTGTTTCGGGGTTCTCCTACAATGAGCAGTTCTTC. Translation gives CASSVSGFSYNEQFF.

This clone was detected a few times. The chain is built from TRBV7-9 and TRBJ1-1, with TRBD1 identical over 8 bases. The CDR3 extends over 16 amino acids. Trimming at V came to 4 bases and at J to 2 bases, leaving 9 bases not matched to a gene. Germline CDR1 is SEHNR and CDR2 is FQNEAQ (reference sequence). The CDR3 DNA sequence: TGTGCCAGCAGCTGGGAAGGGACAGGACGTAACACTGAAGCTTTCTTT. The encoded protein is CASSWEGTGRNTEAFF. Complete variable domain (other parts from reference TRBV7-9 and TRBJ1-1): DTGVSQNPRHKITKRGQNVTFRCDPISEHNRLYWYRQTLGQGPEFLTYFQNEAQLEKSRLLSDRFSAERPKGSFSTLEIQRTEQGDSAMYLCASSWEGTGRNTEAFFGQGTRLTVV.

This rearrangement joins TRBV11-2 to TRBJ1-1; D might be TRBD1 (5 bases). Germline V CDR1 and CDR2: SGHAT, FQNNGV. This CDR3 region has 14 residues. The V end lost 5 bases, the J end lost 5 bases, and 15 bases lay between the germline ends. CDR3 coding DNA: TGTGCCAGCAGCCTGCAGGGCATGGGGACTGAAGCTTTCTTT. Protein product: CASSLQGMGTEAFF.

The V and J genes are TRBV7-3 and TRBJ1-1; D uncertain. Trimming removed 4 bases at V and 3 bases at J, with 9 bases between. CDR3 length: 13 amino acids. Germline lookup yields CDR1 SGHTA and CDR2 FQGTGA. The CDR3 region is CASSSQPDTEAFF. The CDR3 region has the DNA TGTGCCAGCAGCTCCCAACCCGACACTGAAGCTTTCTTT.

The V call is TRBV19, the J call TRBJ2-1; 9 bases are a match to TRBD1. Germline V gives CDR1 LNHDA, CDR2 SQIVND (reference sequence). V shed 2 bases, J shed 7 bases, and the junction held 3 bases outside the gene matches. This CDR3 region has 14 residues. As DNA, the CDR3 is TGTGCCAGTAGTATACGGACAGGGGAGAATGAGCAGTTCTTC. Translation: CASSIRTGENEQFF.

The chain employs TRBV5-4 and TRBJ2-3; 8 positions match TRBD2. The V gene end was trimmed by 5 bases and the J gene end by 2 bases; junction bases not matched to a gene: 10. This CDR3 comprises 16 residues. CDR1 is SGHNT and CDR2 is YYREEE in the germline V gene (reference sequence). The CDR3 here is CASRPERELTTDTQYF. For the CDR3, the DNA is TGTGCCAGCAGACCTGAGCGGGAGCTTACCACAGATACGCAGTATTTT.

The chain uses TRBV10-2 and TRBJ2-1; D possibly corresponds to TRBD1 (5 bases). The CDR3 contains 14 residues. CDR1 and CDR2 from the germline V gene are WSHSY and SAAADI. The V end was cut by 7 bases, the J end by 7 bases, with 17 bases between. The DNA for the CDR3 is TGCGCCAGCAAGAGCAGGGCAGGCCGGAATGAGCAGTTCTTC. Protein product: CASKSRAGRNEQFF.